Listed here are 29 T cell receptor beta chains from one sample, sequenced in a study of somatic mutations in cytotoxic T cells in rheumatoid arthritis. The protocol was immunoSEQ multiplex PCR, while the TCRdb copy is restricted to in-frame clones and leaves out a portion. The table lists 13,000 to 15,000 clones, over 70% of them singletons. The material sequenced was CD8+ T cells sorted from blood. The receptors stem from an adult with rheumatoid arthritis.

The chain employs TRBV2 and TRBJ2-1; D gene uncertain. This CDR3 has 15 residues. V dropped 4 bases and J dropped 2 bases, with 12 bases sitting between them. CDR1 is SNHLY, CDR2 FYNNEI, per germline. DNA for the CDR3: TGTGCCAGCAGTGCAGACCCCGCCACCTACAATGAGCAGTTCTTC. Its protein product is CASSADPATYNEQFF.

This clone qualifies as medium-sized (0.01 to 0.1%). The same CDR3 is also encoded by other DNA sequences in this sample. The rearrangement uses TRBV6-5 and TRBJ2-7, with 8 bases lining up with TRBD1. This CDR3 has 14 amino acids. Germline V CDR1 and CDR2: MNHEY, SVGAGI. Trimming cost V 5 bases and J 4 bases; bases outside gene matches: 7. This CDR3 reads CASSPGTGRYEQYF. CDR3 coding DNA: TGTGCCAGCAGTCCTGGGACAGGCCGTTACGAGCAGTACTTC.

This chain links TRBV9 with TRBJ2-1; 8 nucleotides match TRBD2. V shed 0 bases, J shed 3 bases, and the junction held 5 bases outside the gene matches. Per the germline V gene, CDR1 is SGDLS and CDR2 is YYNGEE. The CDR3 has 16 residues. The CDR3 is CASSVAAGGHYNEQFF. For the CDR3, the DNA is TGTGCCAGCAGCGTAGCGGCGGGGGGCCACTACAATGAGCAGTTCTTC.

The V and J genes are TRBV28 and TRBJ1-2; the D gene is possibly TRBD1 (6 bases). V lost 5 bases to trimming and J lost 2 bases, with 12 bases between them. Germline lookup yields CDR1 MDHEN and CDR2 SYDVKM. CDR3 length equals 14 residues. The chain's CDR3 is CASSRQEANYGYTF. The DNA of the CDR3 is TGTGCCAGCAGTCGACAGGAGGCAAACTATGGCTACACCTTC.

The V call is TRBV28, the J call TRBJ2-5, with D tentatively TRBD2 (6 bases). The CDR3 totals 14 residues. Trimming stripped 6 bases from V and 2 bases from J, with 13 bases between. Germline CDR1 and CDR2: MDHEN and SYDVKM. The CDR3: CASRDSGTQETQYF. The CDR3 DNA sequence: TGTGCCAGCAGGGACTCCGGGACTCAAGAGACCCAGTACTTC.

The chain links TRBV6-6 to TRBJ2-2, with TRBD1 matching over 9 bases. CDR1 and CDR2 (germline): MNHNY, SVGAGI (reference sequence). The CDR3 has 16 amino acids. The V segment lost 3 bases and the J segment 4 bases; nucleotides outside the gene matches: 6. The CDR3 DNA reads TGTGCCAGCAGTTATCCGACAGGGGGTGTCACCGGGGAGCTGTTTTTT. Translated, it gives CASSYPTGGVTGELFF.

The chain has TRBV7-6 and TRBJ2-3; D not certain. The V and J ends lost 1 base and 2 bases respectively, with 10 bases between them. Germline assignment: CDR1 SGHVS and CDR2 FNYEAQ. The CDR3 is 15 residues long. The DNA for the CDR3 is TGTGCCAGCAGCTTAGAGGGTCTACACACAGATACGCAGTATTTT. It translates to CASSLEGLHTDTQYF.

The DNA of the CDR3 is TGTGCCAGCAGCTTGGCCGGGGGCAGAGCCTCGGAGTTCTTC. It is translated as CASSLAGGRASEFF. J is TRBJ2-1 and V is TRBV5-6, with D perhaps assigned TRBD1 or TRBD2 (6 bases each). Germline V gene sequence: CDR1 SGHDT, CDR2 YYEEEE. Trimming left V 0 bases short and J 14 bases short, with 18 bases between. The CDR3 is 14 amino acids.

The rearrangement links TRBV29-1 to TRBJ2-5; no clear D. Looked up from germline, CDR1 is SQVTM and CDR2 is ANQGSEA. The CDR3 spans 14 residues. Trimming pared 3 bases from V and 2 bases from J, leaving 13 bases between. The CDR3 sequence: CSVDTTREQETQYF. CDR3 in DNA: TGCAGCGTTGATACCACCAGAGAACAAGAGACCCAGTACTTC.

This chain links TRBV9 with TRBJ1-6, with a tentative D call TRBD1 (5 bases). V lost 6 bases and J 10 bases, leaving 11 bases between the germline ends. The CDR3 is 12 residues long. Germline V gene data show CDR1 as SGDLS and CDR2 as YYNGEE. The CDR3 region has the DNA TGTGCCAGCAACACCCAGGGCTCACCCCTCCACTTT. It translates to CASNTQGSPLHF.

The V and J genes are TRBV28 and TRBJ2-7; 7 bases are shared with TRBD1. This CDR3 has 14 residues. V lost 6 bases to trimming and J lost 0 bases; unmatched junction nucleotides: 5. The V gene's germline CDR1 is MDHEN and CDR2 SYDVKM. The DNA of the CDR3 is TGTGCCAGCAGGGGGGACAGAACCTCCTACGAGCAGTACTTC. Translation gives CASRGDRTSYEQYF.

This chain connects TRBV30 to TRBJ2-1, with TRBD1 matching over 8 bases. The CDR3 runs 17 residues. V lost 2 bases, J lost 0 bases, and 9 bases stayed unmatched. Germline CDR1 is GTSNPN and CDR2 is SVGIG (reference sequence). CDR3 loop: CAWSLTWDRSSYNEQFF. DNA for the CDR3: TGTGCCTGGAGTCTCACTTGGGACAGGAGCTCCTACAATGAGCAGTTCTTC.

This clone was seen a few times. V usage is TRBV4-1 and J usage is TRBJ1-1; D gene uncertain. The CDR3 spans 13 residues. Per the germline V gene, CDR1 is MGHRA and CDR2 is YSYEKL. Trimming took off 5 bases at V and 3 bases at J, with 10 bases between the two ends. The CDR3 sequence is CASSETTYTEAFF. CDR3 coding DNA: TGCGCCAGCAGCGAAACAACCTACACTGAAGCTTTCTTT.

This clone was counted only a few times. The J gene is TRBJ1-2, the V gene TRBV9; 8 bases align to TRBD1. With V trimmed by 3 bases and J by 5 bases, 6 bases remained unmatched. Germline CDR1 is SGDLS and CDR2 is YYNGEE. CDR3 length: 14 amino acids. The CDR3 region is CASSGGQGRYGYTF. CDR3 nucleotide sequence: TGTGCCAGCAGCGGAGGACAGGGTCGGTATGGCTACACCTTC.

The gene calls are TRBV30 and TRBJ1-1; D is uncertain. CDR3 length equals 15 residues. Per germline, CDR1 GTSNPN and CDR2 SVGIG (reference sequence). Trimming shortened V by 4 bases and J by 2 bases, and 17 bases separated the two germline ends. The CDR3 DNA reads TGTGCCTGGAATGAAATCGGCGATGAAAACACTGAAGCTTTCTTT. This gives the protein CAWNEIGDENTEAFF.

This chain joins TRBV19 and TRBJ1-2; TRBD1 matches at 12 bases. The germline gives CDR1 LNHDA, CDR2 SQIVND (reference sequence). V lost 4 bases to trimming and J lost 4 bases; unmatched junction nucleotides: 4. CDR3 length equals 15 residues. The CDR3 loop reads CASSKGQGAPYGYTF. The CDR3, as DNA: TGTGCCAGTAGTAAGGGACAGGGGGCTCCCTATGGCTACACCTTC.

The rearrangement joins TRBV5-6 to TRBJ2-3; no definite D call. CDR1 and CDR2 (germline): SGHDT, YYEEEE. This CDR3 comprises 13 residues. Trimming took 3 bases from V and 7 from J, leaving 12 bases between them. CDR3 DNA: TGTGCCAGCAGCTCGGGCGTGATATATACGCAGTATTTT. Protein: CASSSGVIYTQYF.

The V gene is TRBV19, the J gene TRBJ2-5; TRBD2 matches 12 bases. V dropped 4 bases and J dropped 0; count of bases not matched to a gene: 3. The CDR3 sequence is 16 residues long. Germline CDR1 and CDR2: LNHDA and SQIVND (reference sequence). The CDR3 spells CASSSRLAGDQETQYF. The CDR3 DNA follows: TGTGCCAGTAGTAGCAGACTAGCGGGGGACCAAGAGACCCAGTACTTC.

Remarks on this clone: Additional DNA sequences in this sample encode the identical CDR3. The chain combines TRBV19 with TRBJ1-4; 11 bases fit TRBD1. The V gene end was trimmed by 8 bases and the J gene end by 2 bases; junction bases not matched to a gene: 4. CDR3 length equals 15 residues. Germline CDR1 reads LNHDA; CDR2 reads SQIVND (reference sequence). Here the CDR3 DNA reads TGTGCCAGTTCCGGGACAGGGGGGACTAATGAAAAACTGTTTTTT. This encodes CASSGTGGTNEKLFF.

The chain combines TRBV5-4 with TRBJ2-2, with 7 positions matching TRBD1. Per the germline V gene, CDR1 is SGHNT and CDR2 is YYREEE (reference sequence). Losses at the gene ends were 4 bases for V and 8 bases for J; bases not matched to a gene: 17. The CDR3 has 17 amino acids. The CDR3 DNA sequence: TGTGCCAGCAGCAGCCGGGACAGTCCCCATGAGGGTGGGGAGCTGTTTTTT. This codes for CASSSRDSPHEGGELFF.

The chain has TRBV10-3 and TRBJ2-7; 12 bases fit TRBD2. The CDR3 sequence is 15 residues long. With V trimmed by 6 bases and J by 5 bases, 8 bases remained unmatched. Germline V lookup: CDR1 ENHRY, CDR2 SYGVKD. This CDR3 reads CAISASSGGDHEQYF. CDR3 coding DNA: TGTGCCATCAGCGCATCTAGCGGGGGGGACCACGAGCAGTACTTC.

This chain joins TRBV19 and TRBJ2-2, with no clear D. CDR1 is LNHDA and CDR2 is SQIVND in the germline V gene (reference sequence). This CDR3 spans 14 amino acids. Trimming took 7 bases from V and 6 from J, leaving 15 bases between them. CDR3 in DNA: TGTGCCAGTATCCCTCCGTCGTTTGCCGGGGAGCTGTTTTTT. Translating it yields CASIPPSFAGELFF. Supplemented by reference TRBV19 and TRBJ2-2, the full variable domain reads DGGITQSPKYLFRKEGQNVTLSCEQNLNHDAMYWYRQDPGQGLRLIYYSQIVNDFQKGDIAEGYSVSREKKESFPLTVTSAQKNPTAFYLCASIPPSFAGELFFGEGSRLTVL.

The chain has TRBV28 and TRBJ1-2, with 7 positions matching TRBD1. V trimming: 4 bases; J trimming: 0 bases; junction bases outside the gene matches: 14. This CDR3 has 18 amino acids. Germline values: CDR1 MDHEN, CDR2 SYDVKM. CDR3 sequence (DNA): TGTGCCAGCAGTTCCGTCGGACAGGAGTCCAGAACTAACTATGGCTACACCTTC. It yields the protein CASSSVGQESRTNYGYTF.

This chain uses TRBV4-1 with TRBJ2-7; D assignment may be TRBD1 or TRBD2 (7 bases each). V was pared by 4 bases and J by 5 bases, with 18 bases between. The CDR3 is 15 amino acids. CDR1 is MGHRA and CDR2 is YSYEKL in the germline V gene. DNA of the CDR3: TGCGCCAGCAGCCTTCAGAGGGAGGGGGCCGACGAGCAGTACTTC. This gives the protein CASSLQREGADEQYF.

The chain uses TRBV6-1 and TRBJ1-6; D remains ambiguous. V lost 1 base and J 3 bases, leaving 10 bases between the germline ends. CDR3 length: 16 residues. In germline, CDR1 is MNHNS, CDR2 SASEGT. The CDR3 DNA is TGTGCCAGCAGTGAAGGCGGCCACAGCTATAATTCACCCCTCCACTTT. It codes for CASSEGGHSYNSPLHF.

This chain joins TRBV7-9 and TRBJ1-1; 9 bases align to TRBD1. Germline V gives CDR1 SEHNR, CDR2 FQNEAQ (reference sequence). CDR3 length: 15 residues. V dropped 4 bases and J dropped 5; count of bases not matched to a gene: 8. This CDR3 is CASSSLDRGRTEAFF. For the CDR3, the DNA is TGTGCCAGCAGCTCCTTAGACAGGGGGAGGACTGAAGCTTTCTTT.

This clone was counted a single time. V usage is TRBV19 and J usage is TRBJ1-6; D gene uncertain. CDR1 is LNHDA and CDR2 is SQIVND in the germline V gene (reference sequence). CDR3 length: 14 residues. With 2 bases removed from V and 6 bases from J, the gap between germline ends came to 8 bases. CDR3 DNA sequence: TGTGCCAGTAGTATACAAGTCTTTAATTCACCCCTCCACTTT. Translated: CASSIQVFNSPLHF. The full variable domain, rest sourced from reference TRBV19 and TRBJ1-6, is DGGITQSPKYLFRKEGQNVTLSCEQNLNHDAMYWYRQDPGQGLRLIYYSQIVNDFQKGDIAEGYSVSREKKESFPLTVTSAQKNPTAFYLCASSIQVFNSPLHFGNGTRLTVT.

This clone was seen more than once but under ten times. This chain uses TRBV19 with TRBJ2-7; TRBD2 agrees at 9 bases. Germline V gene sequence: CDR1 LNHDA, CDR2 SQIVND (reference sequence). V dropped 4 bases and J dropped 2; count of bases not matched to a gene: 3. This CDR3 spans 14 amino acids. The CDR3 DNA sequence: TGTGCCAGTAGTAGGGCTAGCGGGGCCTACGAGCAGTACTTC. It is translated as CASSRASGAYEQYF.

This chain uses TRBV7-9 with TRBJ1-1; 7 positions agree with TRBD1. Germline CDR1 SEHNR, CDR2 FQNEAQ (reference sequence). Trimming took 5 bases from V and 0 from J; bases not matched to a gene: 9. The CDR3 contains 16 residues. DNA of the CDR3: TGTGCCAGCAGCCAACGAACAGGGGTAATGAACACTGAAGCTTTCTTT. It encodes CASSQRTGVMNTEAFF.